The clone carrying this T cell receptor beta chain was seen a handful of times. The antigen is undetermined. These data originate in a study of vaccination and CD4 T cells after COVID-19. Treatment meaning: approximately 10-day PBMC culture with coronavirus spike peptide pools or control peptides (ViraFEST assay). Germline loops: CDR1 SGHTA, CDR2 FQGNSA. This CDR3 has 15 amino acids. The V gene lost 5 bases and the J gene lost 0 bases, with 10 bases spanning the gap. Sequence data for DNA of cultured CD4+ T cells were generated by the Oncomine TCR Beta short-read assay. TCRdb analysed the PCR reads with MiXCR anew, one entry per CDR3 protein. This repertoire shows more than 20,000 distinct CDR3 sequences, 70% found once; its top ten account for roughly 9.4%.

The chain has TRBV7-2 and TRBJ2-2, with D possibly being TRBD2 (5 bases). The sequence came from a human donor who had recovered from COVID-19. The specimen sequenced was CD4+ T cells from blood, cultured in vitro. The CDR3 coding sequence is TGTGCCAGCAGCCGCGGGCCGGCGAACACCGGGGAGCTGTTTTTT. It encodes CASSRGPANTGELFF. The entire variable domain, with the rest obtained from reference TRBV7-2 and TRBJ2-2, is as follows: GAGVSQSPSNKVTEKGKDVELRCDPISGHTALYWYRQSLGQGLEFLIYFQGNSAPDKSGLPSDRFSAERTGGSVSTLTIQRTQQEDSAVYLCASSRGPANTGELFFGEGSRLTVL.